Described below is a single T cell receptor (beta chain) sequence and its context. Assay: immunoSEQ multiplex PCR; the TCRdb copy retains only in-frame clones and omits some. This table holds about 420,000 clones, 88% found once. Specified treatment: around 19 received Ad26.COV2.S at low or high dose, single or two shots; 5 received placebo; per-sample allocation not given. Specimen acquisition occurred on day 63 following the initial vaccine or placebo injection. The record originates from a study of Ad26.COV2.S vaccination and SARS-CoV-2 variants. The CDR3 is 11 amino acids. With 8 bases removed from V and 7 bases from J, the gap between germline ends came to 12 bases. The germline gives CDR1 GTSNPN, CDR2 SVGIG (reference sequence).

This chain links TRBV30 with TRBJ2-1; no definite D call. The sample in question was peripheral blood, obtained in a trial of Ad26.COV2.S vaccine versus placebo. The receptor was derived from a person between 18 and 59 years old who received the Ad26.COV2.S COVID-19 vaccine or a placebo. CDR3 loop: CAHSIRNEQFF. CDR3 nucleotides: TGTGCCCACTCGATTCGGAATGAGCAGTTCTTC.